These 26 T cell receptor beta chains share one sample of origin, sequenced in a study of early T cells in non-severe SARS-CoV-2 infection. MiXCR, applied by TCRdb to the 5' RACE reads, yields one record per CDR3 protein. The table shows around 83,000 distinct CDR3 sequences, with 12% occurring only once. Sequences were derived from whole blood, sampled at baseline. Receptors were obtained from an adult who was a healthcare worker with PCR-confirmed SARS-CoV-2 infection or an uninfected control (not recorded which).

This chain uses TRBV9 with TRBJ2-7; D is undetermined. Looked up from germline, CDR1 is SGDLS and CDR2 is YYNGEE. The CDR3 has 14 residues. Trimming left V 0 bases short and J 1 base short, with 8 bases between. The CDR3 DNA sequence: TGTGCCAGCAGCGTAGGGACCACTTCCTACGAGCAGTACTTC. This gives the protein CASSVGTTSYEQYF.

The chain is built from TRBV4-1 and TRBJ1-5; maybe TRBD1 (5 bases). This CDR3 is built from 15 residues. The V and J ends lost 4 bases and 1 base respectively, with 11 bases between them. Per germline, CDR1 MGHRA and CDR2 YSYEKL. CDR3 nucleotides: TGCGCCAGCAGCCGAATAGGGGACAGCAATCAGCCCCAGCATTTT. Its translation is CASSRIGDSNQPQHF.

This rearrangement joins TRBV14 to TRBJ2-3; a possible D gene is TRBD1 (6 bases). The CDR3 runs to 15 residues. V lost 4 bases and J lost 3, with 14 bases in between. CDR1 SGHDN and CDR2 FVKESK come from the germline V gene. CDR3: CASSRTTGWTDTQYF. Written as DNA, the CDR3 is TGTGCCAGCAGCCGTACGACAGGATGGACAGATACGCAGTATTTT.

This clonotype was seen at least ten times. CDR3 protein: CASSLRASGRGSNEQFF. DNA of the CDR3: TGTGCCAGCAGTTTAAGGGCTAGCGGGAGGGGGAGCAATGAGCAGTTCTTC. The rearrangement uses TRBV12-3 or TRBV12-4 and TRBJ2-1; TRBD2 agrees at 12 bases. The V and J ends lost 2 bases and 6 bases, in that order; junction bases with no gene match: 8. The CDR3 length is 17 residues.

This clonotype has more than one count but fewer than ten. J is TRBJ1-1 and V is TRBV20-1, with D perhaps TRBD1 (5 bases). The V gene lost 1 base and the J gene lost 10 bases, with 22 bases spanning the gap. The germline V gene has CDR1 DFQATT and CDR2 SNEGSKA (reference sequence). The CDR3 loop spans 15 amino acids. The CDR3 coding sequence is TGCAGTGCTAGAGGTCAAGACAGACGGTGGGATCGAGCTTTCTTT. It translates to CSARGQDRRWDRAFF.

The chain is built from TRBV12-5 and TRBJ2-5; D remains unclear. The CDR3 has 14 residues. Germline CDR1 and CDR2: LGHNT and FRNRAP. Trimming left V 5 bases short and J 5 bases short, with 15 bases between. CDR3 in DNA: TGTGCTAGTGGTCATACAGCCCTCAGGGAGACCCAGTACTTC. Translation: CASGHTALRETQYF.

The V and J genes are TRBV7-2 and TRBJ2-1; 9 bases line up with TRBD2. V lost 2 bases, J lost 8 bases, and 10 bases stayed unmatched. Germline CDR1 and CDR2: SGHTA and FQGNSA. The CDR3 runs 16 residues. This chain's CDR3 is CASSLRRTSDGDEQFF. CDR3 DNA: TGTGCCAGCAGCTTAAGGAGGACTAGCGACGGCGATGAGCAGTTCTTC.

The V gene is TRBV18, the J gene TRBJ1-2; the D is unclear. V lost 6 bases, J lost 2 bases, and 16 bases lay in between. Germline V gives CDR1 KGHSH, CDR2 LQKENI. The CDR3 is 15 residues long. The CDR3 DNA follows: TGTGCCAGCTCTACCAAAGGAGACATCAACTATGGCTACACCTTC. This encodes CASSTKGDINYGYTF.

This clonotype was detected many times. This chain uses TRBV28 with TRBJ2-1; a weak D match, TRBD1 (6 bases). The CDR3 length is 15 residues. Trimming cost V 4 bases and J 8 bases, with 18 bases left between them. Germline V gives CDR1 MDHEN, CDR2 SYDVKM. The CDR3 DNA is TGTGCCAGCAGTTCCACACAGGGTATAATGGATGAGCAGTTCTTC. It encodes CASSSTQGIMDEQFF.

This clonotype has more than one count but fewer than ten. The rearrangement uses TRBV19 and TRBJ1-5, with 8 bases aligning to TRBD1. Trimming removed 4 bases from V and 7 bases from J; junction bases left unmatched: 9. The CDR3 spans 15 residues. Germline-derived CDR1 and CDR2 are LNHDA and SQIVND (reference sequence). CDR3 sequence: CASSTIGQGGQPQHF. The DNA of the CDR3 is TGTGCCAGTAGTACTATTGGACAGGGAGGGCAGCCCCAGCATTTT.

A few counts support this clonotype. The chain recombines TRBV5-1 with TRBJ2-3; a weak D match, TRBD1 (6 bases). V dropped 0 bases and J dropped 2 bases, with 16 bases sitting between them. The CDR3 is 17 residues long. Germline V gene data show CDR1 as SGHRS and CDR2 as YFSETQ. This chain's CDR3 is CASSLEIAGAITDTQYF. CDR3 DNA: TGCGCCAGCAGCTTGGAAATTGCAGGGGCGATCACAGATACGCAGTATTTT.

The chain recombines TRBV7-3 with TRBJ2-4; the D gene is possibly TRBD2 (6 bases). The germline V gene encodes CDR1 SGHTA and CDR2 FQGTGA. V lost 8 bases and J 5 bases, leaving 16 bases between the germline ends. CDR3 length: 14 amino acids. CDR3: CASSPGGKQNIQYF. The CDR3 region has the DNA TGTGCCAGCTCGCCCGGAGGGAAACAAAACATTCAGTACTTC. The variable domain in full, completed from reference TRBV7-3 and TRBJ2-4, reads GAGVSQTPSNKVTEKGKYVELRCDPISGHTALYWYRQSLGQGPEFLIYFQGTGAADDSGLPNDRFFAVRPEGSVSTLKIQRTERGDSAVYLCASSPGGKQNIQYFGAGTRLSVL.

This clonotype has only a few counts. The genes are TRBV7-2 and TRBJ2-5; TRBD2 matches at 11 bases. The J segment lost 5 bases and the V segment lost 1 base, leaving 9 bases of the junction unmatched. Per the germline V gene, CDR1 is SGHTA and CDR2 is FQGNSA. This CDR3 is 17 amino acids long. CDR3 region: CASSLVASGGIRETQYF. CDR3 in DNA: TGTGCCAGCAGCTTAGTGGCTAGCGGGGGGATTAGGGAGACCCAGTACTTC.

In its sample, this clonotype was seen many times. Its ends do not fully match the called genes, so a read error is possible. This CDR3 reads CASSLARNTGELFF. CDR3 sequence (DNA): TGTGCTAGCAGCTTGGCGAGGAACACCGGGGAGCTGTTTTTT. The V gene is TRBV7-7, the J gene TRBJ2-2, with no clear D. The CDR3 has 14 amino acids. Germline assignment: CDR1 SSHAT and CDR2 FNYEAQ (reference sequence).

This clonotype showed up just a few times. The chain couples TRBV11-2 to TRBJ2-2; tentatively, D is TRBD2 (5 bases). Germline V gene lookup returns CDR1 SGHAT and CDR2 FQNNGV. This CDR3 is 18 amino acids long. V was clipped by 7 bases and J by 2 bases, with 23 bases between them. CDR3 protein: CASILERGLAANTGELFF. CDR3 nucleotide sequence: TGTGCCAGCATCCTCGAGAGAGGGCTCGCCGCTAACACCGGGGAGCTGTTTTTT.

This clonotype was seen ten or more times. The chain is built from TRBV3-1 and TRBJ2-1; possible D gene TRBD1, 6 bases. The CDR3 length is 17 residues. V dropped 4 bases and J dropped 4 bases, with 20 bases sitting between them. Germline V gene data show CDR1 as LGHDT and CDR2 as YNNKEL (reference sequence). The CDR3 coding sequence is TGTGCCAGCAGCCGAAGTTACGGCAGGGGAAAATACAATGAGCAGTTCTTC. It is translated as CASSRSYGRGKYNEQFF.

V and J are TRBV10-2 and TRBJ1-2, with D hard to call. Trimming removed 8 bases at V and 3 bases at J, with 7 bases between. The CDR3 has 11 amino acids. Germline CDR1 is WSHSY and CDR2 is SAAADI. CDR3 sequence: CASSGDYGYTF. As DNA, the CDR3 is TGCGCCAGCTCTGGAGACTATGGCTACACCTTC.

This clonotype was counted between two and nine times. The rearrangement uses TRBV6-1 and TRBJ1-1; TRBD1 is a possible D gene (5 bases). CDR1 is MNHNS, CDR2 SASEGT, per germline. Trimming shortened V by 8 bases and J by 5 bases, and 15 bases separated the two germline ends. The CDR3 runs 13 residues. CDR3 nucleotide sequence: TGTGCCAGCTCGGGGCCCGTTAGGACTGAAGCTTTCTTT. Its protein is CASSGPVRTEAFF.

The chain uses TRBV29-1 and TRBJ2-1; tentatively, D is TRBD2 (5 bases). Trimming cost V 7 bases and J 10 bases, with 17 bases left between them. Germline V gene sequence: CDR1 SQVTM, CDR2 ANQGSEA. The length of the CDR3 is 12 residues. CDR3 region: CSAGRTPVEQFF. The CDR3, as DNA: TGCAGCGCTGGGCGGACTCCCGTGGAGCAGTTCTTC.

The V call is TRBV5-6, the J call TRBJ1-5; D is possibly TRBD1 (5 bases). With 2 bases removed from V and 5 bases from J, the gap between germline ends came to 14 bases. The CDR3 runs 15 residues. The germline V gene has CDR1 SGHDT and CDR2 YYEEEE. As DNA, the CDR3 is TGTGCCAGCAGCTTCCGCCGGGACGGTCATCAGCCCCAGCATTTT. This encodes CASSFRRDGHQPQHF.

This sequence joins TRBV5-1 and TRBJ2-7, with D perhaps TRBD1 (5 bases). Between the trimmed V and J ends, which lost 3 bases and 6 bases, there was a span of 19 bases. Germline V lookup: CDR1 SGHRS, CDR2 YFSETQ. This CDR3 has 15 residues. CDR3: CASSSNQGKGVEQYF. Here the CDR3 DNA reads TGCGCCAGCAGCTCCAACCAGGGAAAGGGCGTCGAGCAGTACTTC.

The V call is TRBV2, the J call TRBJ1-1; D is undetermined. Germline V lookup: CDR1 SNHLY, CDR2 FYNNEI. Trimming removed 5 bases at V and 3 bases at J, with 10 bases between. The CDR3 runs 13 residues. CDR3 bases: TGTGCCAGCAGTCCCAATGGGGACACTGAAGCTTTCTTT. It codes for CASSPNGDTEAFF.

This clonotype came up many times. The chain couples TRBV5-4 to TRBJ2-1; tentatively, D is TRBD1 (5 bases). V was cut by 6 bases and J by 8 bases, with 18 bases left in between. There are 14 residues in the CDR3. Germline V gene lookup returns CDR1 SGHNT and CDR2 YYREEE (reference sequence). CDR3 region: CASTTKGKSDEQFF. The CDR3 nucleotides read TGTGCCAGCACTACGAAGGGGAAGAGCGATGAGCAGTTCTTC.

V is TRBV6-5 and J is TRBJ1-5; 7 bases match TRBD1. CDR1 is MNHEY, CDR2 SVGAGI, per germline. V trimming: 2 bases; J trimming: 4 bases; junction bases outside the gene matches: 5. The CDR3 has 15 amino acids. The CDR3 DNA sequence: TGTGCCAGCAGTTACAACAGGGGTCGGAATCAGCCCCAGCATTTT. Amino acid sequence: CASSYNRGRNQPQHF.

The chain links TRBV13 to TRBJ2-2; no clear D gene. V was clipped by 5 bases and J by 6 bases, with 7 bases between them. Germline V gene sequence: CDR1 PRHDT, CDR2 FYEKMQ (reference sequence). CDR3 length equals 12 residues. CDR3 sequence reads: CASSHGPGELFF. The CDR3 DNA reads TGTGCCAGCAGCCATGGACCCGGGGAGCTGTTTTTT.

This clonotype was counted at least ten times. The chain recombines TRBV28 with TRBJ2-7, with D possibly TRBD1 on 5 matching bases. Between the trimmed V and J ends, which lost 8 bases and 5 bases, there was a span of 7 bases. Per germline, CDR1 MDHEN and CDR2 SYDVKM. The CDR3 has 10 residues. The CDR3 is CASSRDEQYF. The DNA for the CDR3 is TGTGCCAGCTCCAGGGACGAGCAGTACTTC.